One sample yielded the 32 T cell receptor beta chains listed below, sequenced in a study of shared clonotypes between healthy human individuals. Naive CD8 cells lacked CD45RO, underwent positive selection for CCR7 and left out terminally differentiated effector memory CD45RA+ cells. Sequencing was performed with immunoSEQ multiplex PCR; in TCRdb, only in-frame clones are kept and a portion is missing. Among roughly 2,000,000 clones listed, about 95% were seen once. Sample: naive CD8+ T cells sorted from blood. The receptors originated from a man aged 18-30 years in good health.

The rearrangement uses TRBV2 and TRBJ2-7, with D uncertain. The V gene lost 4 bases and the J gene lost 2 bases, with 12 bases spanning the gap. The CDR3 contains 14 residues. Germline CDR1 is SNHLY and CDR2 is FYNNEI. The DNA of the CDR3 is TGTGCCAGCAGTGGGACCGACCCCACCTACGAGCAGTACTTC. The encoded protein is CASSGTDPTYEQYF.

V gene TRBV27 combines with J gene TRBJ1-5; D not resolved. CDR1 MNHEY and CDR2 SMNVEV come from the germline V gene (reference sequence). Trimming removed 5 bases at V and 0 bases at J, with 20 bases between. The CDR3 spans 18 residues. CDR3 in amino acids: CASSPGGIPDNSNQPQHF. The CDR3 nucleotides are TGTGCCAGCAGTCCCGGCGGGATCCCCGACAATAGCAATCAGCCCCAGCATTTT.

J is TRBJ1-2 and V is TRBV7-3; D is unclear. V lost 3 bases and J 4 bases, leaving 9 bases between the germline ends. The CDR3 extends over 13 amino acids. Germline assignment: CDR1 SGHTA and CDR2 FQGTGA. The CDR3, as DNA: TGTGCCAGCAGCTTGGGTGTGGGCTATGGCTACACCTTC. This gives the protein CASSLGVGYGYTF.

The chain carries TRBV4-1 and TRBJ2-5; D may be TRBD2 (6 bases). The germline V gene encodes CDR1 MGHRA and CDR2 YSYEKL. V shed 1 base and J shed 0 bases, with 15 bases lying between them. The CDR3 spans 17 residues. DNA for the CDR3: TGCGCCAGCAGCCAAGGGGGGGAAAGGAGGTACCAAGAGACCCAGTACTTC. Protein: CASSQGGERRYQETQYF.

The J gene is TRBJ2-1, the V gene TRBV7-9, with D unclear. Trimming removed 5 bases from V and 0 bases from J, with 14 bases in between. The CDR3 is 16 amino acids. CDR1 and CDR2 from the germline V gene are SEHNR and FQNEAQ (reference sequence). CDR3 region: CASSPRDLSSYNEQFF. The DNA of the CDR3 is TGTGCCAGCAGCCCCAGAGACTTGAGCTCCTACAATGAGCAGTTCTTC.

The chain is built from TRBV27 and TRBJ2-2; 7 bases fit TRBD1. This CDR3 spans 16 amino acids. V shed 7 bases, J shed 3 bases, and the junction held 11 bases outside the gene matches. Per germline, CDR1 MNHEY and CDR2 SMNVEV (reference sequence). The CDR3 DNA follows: TGTGCCAGCACCGGGGACAGCGGTTCGTACACCGGGGAGCTGTTTTTT. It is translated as CASTGDSGSYTGELFF.

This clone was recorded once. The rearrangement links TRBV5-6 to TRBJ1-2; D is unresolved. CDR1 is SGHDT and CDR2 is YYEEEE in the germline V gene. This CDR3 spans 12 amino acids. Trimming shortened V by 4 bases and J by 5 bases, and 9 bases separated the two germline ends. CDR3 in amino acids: CASSTASYGYTF. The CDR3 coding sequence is TGTGCCAGCAGCACCGCAAGTTATGGCTACACCTTC.

Here the CDR3 reads CAWSVQGSGEQFF. The DNA of the CDR3 is TGTGCCTGGAGTGTACAGGGGTCAGGTGAGCAGTTCTTC. The rearrangement uses TRBV30 and TRBJ2-1, with 7 bases fitting TRBD1. V was pared by 0 bases and J by 9 bases, with 5 bases of the junction left unmatched. CDR1 is GTSNPN, CDR2 SVGIG, per germline (reference sequence). The CDR3 length is 13 residues.

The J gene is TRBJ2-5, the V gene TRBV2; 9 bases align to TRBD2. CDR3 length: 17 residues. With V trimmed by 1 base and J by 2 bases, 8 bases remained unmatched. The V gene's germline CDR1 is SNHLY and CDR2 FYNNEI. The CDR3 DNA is TGTGCCAGCAGTGAAGGTCCAGCGGGAGGATTTCAAGAGACCCAGTACTTC. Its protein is CASSEGPAGGFQETQYF.

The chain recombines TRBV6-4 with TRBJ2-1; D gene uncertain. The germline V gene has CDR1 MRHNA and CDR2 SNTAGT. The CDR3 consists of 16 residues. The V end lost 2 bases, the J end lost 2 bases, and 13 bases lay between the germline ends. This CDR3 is CASSDQTTVTYNEQFF. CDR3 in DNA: TGTGCCAGCAGTGACCAGACCACGGTCACCTACAATGAGCAGTTCTTC.

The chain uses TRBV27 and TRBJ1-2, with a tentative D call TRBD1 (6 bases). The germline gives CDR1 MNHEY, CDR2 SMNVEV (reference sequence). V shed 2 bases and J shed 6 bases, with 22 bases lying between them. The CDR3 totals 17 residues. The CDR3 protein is CASSLLLGGRAMDGYTF. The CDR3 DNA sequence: TGTGCCAGCAGTTTACTCCTTGGGGGCAGGGCAATGGATGGCTACACCTTC.

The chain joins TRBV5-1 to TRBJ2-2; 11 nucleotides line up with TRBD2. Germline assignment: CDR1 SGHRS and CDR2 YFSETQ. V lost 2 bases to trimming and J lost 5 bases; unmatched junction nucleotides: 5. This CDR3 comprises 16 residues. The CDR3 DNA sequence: TGCGCCAGCAGCTTAACTAGCGGGAGTAGAACCGGGGAGCTGTTTTTT. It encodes CASSLTSGSRTGELFF.

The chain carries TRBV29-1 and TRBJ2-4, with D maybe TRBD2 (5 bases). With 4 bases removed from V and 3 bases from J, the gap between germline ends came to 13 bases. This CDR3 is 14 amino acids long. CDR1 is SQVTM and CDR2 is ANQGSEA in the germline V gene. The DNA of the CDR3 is TGCAGCGTTGGGGTGGGAGATGGCAAAAACATTCAGTACTTC. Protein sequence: CSVGVGDGKNIQYF.

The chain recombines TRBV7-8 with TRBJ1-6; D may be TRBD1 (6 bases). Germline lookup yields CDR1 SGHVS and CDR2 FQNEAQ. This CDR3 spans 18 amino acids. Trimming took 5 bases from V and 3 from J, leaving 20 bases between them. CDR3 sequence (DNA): TGTGCCAGCAGCACTCGGGAGACAGGAGAGCACTATAATTCACCCCTCCACTTT. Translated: CASSTRETGEHYNSPLHF.

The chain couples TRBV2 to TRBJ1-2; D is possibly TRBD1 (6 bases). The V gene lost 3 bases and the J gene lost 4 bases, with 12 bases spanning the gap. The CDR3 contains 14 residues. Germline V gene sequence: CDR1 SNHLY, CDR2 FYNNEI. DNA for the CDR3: TGTGCCAGCAGTGACAGACAGGACATCTATGGCTACACCTTC. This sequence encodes CASSDRQDIYGYTF.

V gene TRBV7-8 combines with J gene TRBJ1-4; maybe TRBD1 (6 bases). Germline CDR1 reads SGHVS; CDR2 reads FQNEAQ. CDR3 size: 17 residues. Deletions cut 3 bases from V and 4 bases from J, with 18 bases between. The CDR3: CASSLGRQATYNEKLFF. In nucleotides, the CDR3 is TGTGCCAGCAGCTTGGGGCGACAGGCTACCTATAATGAAAAACTGTTTTTT.

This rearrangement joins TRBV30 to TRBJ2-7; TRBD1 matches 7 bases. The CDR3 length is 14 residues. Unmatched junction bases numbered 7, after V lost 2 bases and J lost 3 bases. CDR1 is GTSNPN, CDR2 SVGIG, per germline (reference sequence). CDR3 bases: TGTGCCTGGAGTTTACGTGACAGGGACTACGAGCAGTACTTC. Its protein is CAWSLRDRDYEQYF.

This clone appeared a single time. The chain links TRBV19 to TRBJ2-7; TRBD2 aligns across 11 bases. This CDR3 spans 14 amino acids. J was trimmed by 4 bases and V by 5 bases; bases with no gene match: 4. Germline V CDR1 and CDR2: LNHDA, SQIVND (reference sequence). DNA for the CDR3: TGTGCCAGTAGTTCAACTAGCGGGAGTTACGAGCAGTACTTC. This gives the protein CASSSTSGSYEQYF. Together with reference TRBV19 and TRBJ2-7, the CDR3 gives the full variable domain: DGGITQSPKYLFRKEGQNVTLSCEQNLNHDAMYWYRQDPGQGLRLIYYSQIVNDFQKGDIAEGYSVSREKKESFPLTVTSAQKNPTAFYLCASSSTSGSYEQYFGPGTRLTVT.

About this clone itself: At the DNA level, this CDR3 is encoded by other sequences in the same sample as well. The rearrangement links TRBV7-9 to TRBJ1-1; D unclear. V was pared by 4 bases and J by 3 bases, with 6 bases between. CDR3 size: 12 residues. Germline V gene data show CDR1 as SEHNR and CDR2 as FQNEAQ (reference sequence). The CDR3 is CASSWADTEAFF. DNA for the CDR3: TGTGCCAGCAGCTGGGCAGACACTGAAGCTTTCTTT.

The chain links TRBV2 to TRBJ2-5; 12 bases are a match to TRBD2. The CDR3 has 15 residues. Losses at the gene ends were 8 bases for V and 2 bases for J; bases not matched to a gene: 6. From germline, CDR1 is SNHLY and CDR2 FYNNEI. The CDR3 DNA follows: TGTGCCAGCTTTCGACTAGCGGGAGAGCAAGAGACCCAGTACTTC. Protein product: CASFRLAGEQETQYF.

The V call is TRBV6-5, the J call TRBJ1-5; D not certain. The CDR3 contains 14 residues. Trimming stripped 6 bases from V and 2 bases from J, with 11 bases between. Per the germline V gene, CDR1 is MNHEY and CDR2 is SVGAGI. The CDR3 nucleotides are TGTGCCAGCAGAATACTTGGGGGCAATCAGCCCCAGCATTTT. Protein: CASRILGGNQPQHF.

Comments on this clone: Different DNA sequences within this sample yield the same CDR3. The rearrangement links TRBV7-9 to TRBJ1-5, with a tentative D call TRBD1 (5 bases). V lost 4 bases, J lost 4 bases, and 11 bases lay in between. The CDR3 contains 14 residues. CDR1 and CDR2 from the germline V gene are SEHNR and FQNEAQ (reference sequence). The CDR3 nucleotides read TGTGCCAGCAGCTCGACGGGGGGGAATCAGCCCCAGCATTTT. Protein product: CASSSTGGNQPQHF.

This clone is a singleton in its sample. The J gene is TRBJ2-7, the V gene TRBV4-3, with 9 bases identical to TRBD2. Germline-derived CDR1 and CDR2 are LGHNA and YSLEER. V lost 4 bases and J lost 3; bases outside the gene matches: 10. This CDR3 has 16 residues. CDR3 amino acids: CASSLLAGNADYEQYF. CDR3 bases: TGCGCCAGCAGCCTCCTAGCGGGAAACGCTGACTACGAGCAGTACTTC.

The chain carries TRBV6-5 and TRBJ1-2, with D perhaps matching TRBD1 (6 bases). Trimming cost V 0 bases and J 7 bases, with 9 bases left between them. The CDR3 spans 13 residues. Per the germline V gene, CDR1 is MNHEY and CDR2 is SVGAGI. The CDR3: CASSYSAGVGYTF. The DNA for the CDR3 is TGTGCCAGCAGTTACTCAGCAGGGGTTGGCTACACCTTC.

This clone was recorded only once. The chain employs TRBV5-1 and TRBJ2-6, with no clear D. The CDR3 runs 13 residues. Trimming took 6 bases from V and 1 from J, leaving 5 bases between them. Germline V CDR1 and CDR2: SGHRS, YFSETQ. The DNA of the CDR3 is TGCGCCAGCAATCCTTCTGGGGCCAACGTCCTGACTTTC. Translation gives CASNPSGANVLTF.

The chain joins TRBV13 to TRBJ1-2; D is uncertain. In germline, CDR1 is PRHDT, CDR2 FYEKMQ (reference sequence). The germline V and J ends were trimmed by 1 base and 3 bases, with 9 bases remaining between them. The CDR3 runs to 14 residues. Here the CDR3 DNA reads TGTGCCAGCAGCTTAGACCGGGAGGACTATGGCTACACCTTC. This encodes CASSLDREDYGYTF.

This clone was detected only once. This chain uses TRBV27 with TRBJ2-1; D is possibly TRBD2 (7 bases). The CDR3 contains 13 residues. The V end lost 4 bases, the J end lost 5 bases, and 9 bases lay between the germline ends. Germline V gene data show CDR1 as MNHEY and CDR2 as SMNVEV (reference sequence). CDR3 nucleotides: TGTGCCAGCAGTTGGGGGGGCCACAATGAGCAGTTCTTC. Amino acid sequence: CASSWGGHNEQFF.

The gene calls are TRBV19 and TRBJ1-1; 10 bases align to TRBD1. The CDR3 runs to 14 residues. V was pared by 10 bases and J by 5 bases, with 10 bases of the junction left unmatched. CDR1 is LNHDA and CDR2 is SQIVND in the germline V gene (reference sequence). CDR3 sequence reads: CATDRTGGRTEAFF. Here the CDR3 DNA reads TGTGCCACAGACCGGACAGGGGGGAGAACTGAAGCTTTCTTT.

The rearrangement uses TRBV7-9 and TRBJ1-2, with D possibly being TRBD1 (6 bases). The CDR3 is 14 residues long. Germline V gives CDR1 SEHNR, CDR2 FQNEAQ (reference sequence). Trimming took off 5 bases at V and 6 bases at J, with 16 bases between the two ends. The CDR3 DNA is TGTGCCAGCAGCCCCTTCTTGGGGGGGCATGGCTACACCTTC. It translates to CASSPFLGGHGYTF.

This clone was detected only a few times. The CDR3 DNA is TGTGCCAGCCCTGGGCAGGGGAACACTGAAGCTTTCTTT. It codes for CASPGQGNTEAFF. The chain combines TRBV7-9 with TRBJ1-1, with D tentatively TRBD1 (5 bases). CDR1 is SEHNR, CDR2 FQNEAQ, per germline (reference sequence). The CDR3 spans 13 residues. Trimming shortened V by 8 bases and J by 1 base, and 11 bases separated the two germline ends.

The CDR3 spells CASETGTGSYEQYF. The CDR3 DNA is TGTGCCAGCGAAACCGGGACAGGCTCCTACGAGCAGTACTTC. This chain joins TRBV28 and TRBJ2-7; 8 nucleotides align to TRBD1. CDR1 and CDR2 (germline): MDHEN, SYDVKM. There are 14 residues in the CDR3. V lost 8 bases, J lost 0 bases, and 6 bases stayed unmatched.

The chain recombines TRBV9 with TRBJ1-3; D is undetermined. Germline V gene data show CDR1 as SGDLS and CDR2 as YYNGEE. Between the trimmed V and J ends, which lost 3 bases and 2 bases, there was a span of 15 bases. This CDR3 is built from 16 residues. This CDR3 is CASSANTAYPGNTIYF. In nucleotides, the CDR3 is TGTGCCAGCAGCGCCAACACGGCCTACCCTGGAAACACCATATATTTT. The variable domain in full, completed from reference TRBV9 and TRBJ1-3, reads DSGVTQTPKHLITATGQRVTLRCSPRSGDLSVYWYQQSLDQGLQFLIQYYNGEERAKGNILERFSAQQFPDLHSELNLSSLELGDSALYFCASSANTAYPGNTIYFGEGSWLTVV.